This T cell receptor beta chain was obtained from a study of blood T cell repertoires in COVID-19. Study at large: T cells, B-cell-depleted T cells, or PBMCs provided the cDNA or gDNA that served as material.

Sequencing was performed with immunoSEQ multiplex PCR; in TCRdb, only in-frame clones are kept and a portion is missing. The sample has 25,000 to 30,000 clones, over 75% seen once. This CDR3 has 11 residues. V was pared by 5 bases and J by 7 bases, with 8 bases between. Germline V CDR1 and CDR2: MNHNY, SVGAGI (reference sequence). Sequencing was carried out using peripheral blood. The TCR originated in a woman aged 45-60 years with active COVID-19. The genes are TRBV6-6 and TRBJ1-1; a weak D match, TRBD1 (6 bases). The chain's CDR3 is CASSLQGEAFF. The CDR3 DNA sequence: TGTGCCAGCAGTCTACAGGGTGAAGCTTTCTTT.